The rows below give T cell receptor beta chains drawn from one sample of a study of early T cells in non-severe SARS-CoV-2 infection. In TCRdb, the 5' RACE reads were re-called with MiXCR into one record per CDR3 protein. Of tens of thousands of distinct CDR3 sequences in the sample, roughly an eighth were seen once. Source material: whole blood. The receptors originated from an adult who was a healthcare worker with PCR-confirmed SARS-CoV-2 infection or an uninfected control (not recorded which). Each CDR3 is given with its conserved first and last residue. The D gene is left open where the match is weak. Clone sizes are given selectively: once, few, many, or a class where the clone is expanded.

TRBV2,.,many,TRBJ1-6,TGTGCCAGCAGCTCTGACAGTAATTCACCCCTCCACTTT,CASSSDSNSPLHF
TRBV10-3,.,.,TRBJ1-1,TGTGCCATCAGTGAACAGTCTGAAGCTTTCTTT,CAISEQSEAFF
TRBV27,TRBD1,many,TRBJ2-7,TGTGCCACCAGTAGGTCGGACAGGGGGCGCGTCGAGCAGTACTTC,CATSRSDRGRVEQYF
TRBV7-2,TRBD1,many,TRBJ1-6,TGTGCCAGCAGCTATCGGACAGGGACCGCAAGCTCCTATAATTCACCCCTCCACTTT,CASSYRTGTASSYNSPLHF
TRBV20-1,.,many,TRBJ1-3,TGCAGTGCTAGCCCCAGGGCACAATCTGGAAACACCATATATTTT,CSASPRAQSGNTIYF
TRBV7-6,.,many,TRBJ2-6,TGTGCCAGCAGCTTCGGCGGATCTGGGGCCAACGTCCTGACTTTC,CASSFGGSGANVLTF
TRBV28,TRBD1,many,TRBJ2-1,TGTGCCAGCAGTTTCAGGACAGGCCGACGGGGGCAGTTCTTC,CASSFRTGRRGQFF
TRBV7-2,.,few,TRBJ1-2,TGTGCCAGCAGCCCCCCTCCCAACTTGAACTATGGCTACACCTTC,CASSPPPNLNYGYTF
TRBV6-2/TRBV6-3,.,many,TRBJ1-1,TGTGCCAGCAAAATACTAAGGAACCCGGGCACTGAAGCTTTCTTT,CASKILRNPGTEAFF
TRBV7-9,.,many,TRBJ2-1,TGTGCCAGCAGCTTAGCCAGGGGCGACAATGAGCAGTTCTTC,CASSLARGDNEQFF
TRBV19,TRBD1,many,TRBJ2-7,TGTGCCAGTAGCCCACGCGAGGGGGCGCGGTCCTACGAGCAGTACTTC,CASSPREGARSYEQYF
TRBV10-3,TRBD1,many,TRBJ1-6,TGTGCCATCAGTGACAAGGGGGCGGTCTCACCCCTCCACTTT,CAISDKGAVSPLHF
TRBV2,.,.,TRBJ1-2,TGTGCCAGCATGCGGGGGATGGGGAGCTATGGCTACACCTTC,CASMRGMGSYGYTF
TRBV18,.,few,TRBJ1-2,TGTGCCAGCTCACCCGGGGGTGACTATGGCTACACCTTC,CASSPGGDYGYTF
TRBV20-1,.,many,TRBJ1-1,TGCAGTGCTAGAGATTGGGGTTATGGGATGAACACTGAAGCTTTCTTT,CSARDWGYGMNTEAFF
TRBV7-6,TRBD1,many,TRBJ2-1,TGTGCCAGCAGCATTGGACAGGCCTCCTACAATGAGCAGTTCTTC,CASSIGQASYNEQFF
TRBV28,.,many,TRBJ2-1,TGTGCCAGCACCACTAAGGGTAGTAGAGGTGAGCAGTTCTTC,CASTTKGSRGEQFF
TRBV11-2,.,many,TRBJ2-5,TGTGCCAGCAGCTTGCAGGTCCAAGAGACCCAGTACTTC,CASSLQVQETQYF
TRBV7-9,.,many,TRBJ2-7,TGTGCCAGCAGCTTAGCGTATGGGGACTCCTACGAGCAGTACTTC,CASSLAYGDSYEQYF
TRBV30,TRBD2,many,TRBJ2-7,TGTGCCTGGACTAGCGGGAGAGGGTACGAGCAGTACTTC,CAWTSGRGYEQYF
TRBV19,TRBD1,many,TRBJ1-2,TGTGCCAGTGTTGACAGGGGGCATGGCTACACCTTC,CASVDRGHGYTF
TRBV19,TRBD2,many,TRBJ2-1,TGTGCCAGTAGTATCTGGGGCGGGAGGGCCGGTTCCTACAATGAGCAGTTCTTC,CASSIWGGRAGSYNEQFF
TRBV5-5,.,many,TRBJ2-7,TGTGCCAGCAGCTTGGCCTCCGGCGAGCAGTACTTC,CASSLASGEQYF
TRBV29-1,TRBD1,many,TRBJ2-7,TGCAGCGTTGTGGGGACAGGGGTCGAGCAGTACTTC,CSVVGTGVEQYF
TRBV20-1,TRBD1,.,TRBJ2-7,TGCAGTGCTTTTTCCGGGACAGGGAACTCCTACGAGCAGTACTTC,CSAFSGTGNSYEQYF
TRBV7-2,.,many,TRBJ1-2,TGTGCCAGCAGCACACTACGGGGTATAAGGGGCTATGGCTACACCTTC,CASSTLRGIRGYGYTF
TRBV5-1,TRBD2,many,TRBJ2-3,TGCGCCAGCAGCTTAGCGGGAGGGCCCGGAGATACGCAGTATTTT,CASSLAGGPGDTQYF
TRBV12-3/TRBV12-4,TRBD2,.,TRBJ2-1,TGTGCCAGCAGTTTTAGCGGGCCCCTCTCCTACAATGAGCAGTTCTTC,CASSFSGPLSYNEQFF
TRBV7-9,.,many,TRBJ1-1,TGTGCCAGCAGCACACCGGGCCAGAACACTGAAGCTTTCTTT,CASSTPGQNTEAFF
TRBV28,.,many,TRBJ2-2,TGTGCCAGCAGTTTACCAGGACAACCAAACACCGGGGAGCTGTTTTTT,CASSLPGQPNTGELFF
TRBV19,.,many,TRBJ2-1,TGTGCCACTTCGAGGCGGGCGCTCTCCTACAATGAGCAGTTCTTC,CATSRRALSYNEQFF
TRBV7-9,.,many,TRBJ2-1,TGTGCCAGCAGCCCAAAGGGTGGGACATACAATGAGCAGTTCTTC,CASSPKGGTYNEQFF
TRBV28,.,many,TRBJ2-1,TGTGCCAGCAGTCCCAAGACAGACTACAATGAGCAGTTCTTC,CASSPKTDYNEQFF
TRBV10-3,.,many,TRBJ1-1,TGTGCCATCAGGGCAGGGCATGAAGCTTTCTTT,CAIRAGHEAFF
TRBV28,TRBD1,.,TRBJ2-5,TGTGCCAGCAGAGAGACAGGGGGTGCAGAGACCCAGTACTTC,CASRETGGAETQYF